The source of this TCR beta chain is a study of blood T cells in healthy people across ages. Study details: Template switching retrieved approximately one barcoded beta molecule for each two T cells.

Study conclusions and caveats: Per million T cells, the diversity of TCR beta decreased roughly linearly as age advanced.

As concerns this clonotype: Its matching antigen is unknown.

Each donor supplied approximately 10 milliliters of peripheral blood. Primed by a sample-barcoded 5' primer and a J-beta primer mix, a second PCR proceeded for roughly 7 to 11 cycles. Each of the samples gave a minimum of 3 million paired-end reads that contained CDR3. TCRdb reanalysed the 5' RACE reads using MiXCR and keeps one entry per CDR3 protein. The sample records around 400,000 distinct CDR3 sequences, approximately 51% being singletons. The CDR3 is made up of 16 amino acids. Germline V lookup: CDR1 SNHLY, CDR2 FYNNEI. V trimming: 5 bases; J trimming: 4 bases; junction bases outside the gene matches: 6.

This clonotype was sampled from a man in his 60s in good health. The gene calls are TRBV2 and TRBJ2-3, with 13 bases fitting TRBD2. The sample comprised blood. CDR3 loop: CASSPGLAGVADTQYF. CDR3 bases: TGTGCCAGCAGTCCCGGACTAGCGGGGGTGGCAGATACGCAGTATTTT.